The 8 T cell receptor beta chains below come from one sample, sequenced in a study of shared clonotypes between healthy human individuals. Sequenced by immunoSEQ multiplex PCR; TCRdb stores in-frame clones only, minus some. The data show 600,000 or so clones, with 95% seen just once and 0.095% to 0.14% held by the top ten. It was CD45RO-negative cells, positively selected for CCR7, that made up naive CD8 cells, with terminally differentiated effector memory CD45RA+ cells excluded. The sequencing input was naive CD8+ T cells sorted from blood. The origin of the receptors is a woman in her 30s in good health.

The chain is built from TRBV7-4 and TRBJ1-4, with 8 bases lining up with TRBD1. Germline CDR1 and CDR2: SGHVT and SQSDAQ. CDR3 length: 15 residues. The J segment lost 5 bases and the V segment lost 9 bases, leaving 11 bases of the junction unmatched. The CDR3 region is CARAFWRQGNEKLFF. CDR3 sequence (DNA): TGTGCCAGGGCTTTTTGGCGACAGGGGAATGAAAAACTGTTTTTT.

This clone occurred once. The chain is built from TRBV9 and TRBJ2-1; TRBD2 matches at 8 bases. CDR1 is SGDLS and CDR2 is YYNGEE in the germline V gene. Trimming removed 4 bases from V and 9 bases from J; junction bases left unmatched: 9. This CDR3 is 14 amino acids long. The CDR3 bases are TGTGCCAGCAGCTCTTGGACTAGCCTAGGTGAGCAGTTCTTC. Its protein product is CASSSWTSLGEQFF.

The V call is TRBV5-5, the J call TRBJ1-4; 7 bases fit TRBD1. Germline-derived CDR1 and CDR2 are SGHKS and YYEKEE (reference sequence). The V segment lost 1 base and the J segment 7 bases; nucleotides outside the gene matches: 13. This CDR3 comprises 17 residues. CDR3 sequence (DNA): TGTGCCAGCAGCTTGCAGTTCGCAGGGGGTGAGGTTGAAAAACTGTTTTTT. Protein: CASSLQFAGGEVEKLFF.

The chain joins TRBV19 to TRBJ2-1, with a tentative D call TRBD2 (5 bases). Germline V CDR1 and CDR2: LNHDA, SQIVND (reference sequence). Trimming removed 0 bases at V and 2 bases at J, with 5 bases between. This CDR3 region has 14 residues. CDR3 region: CASSIDGTYNEQFF. The CDR3 nucleotides are TGTGCCAGTAGTATAGACGGGACCTACAATGAGCAGTTCTTC.

V gene TRBV19 combines with J gene TRBJ2-6, with unresolved D. This CDR3 has 19 amino acids. Germline CDR1 is LNHDA and CDR2 is SQIVND (reference sequence). Trimming took 3 bases from V and 0 from J, leaving 18 bases between them. This CDR3 reads CASSILSGFDYSGANVLTF. CDR3 DNA: TGTGCCAGTAGTATTTTATCGGGTTTTGATTACTCTGGGGCCAACGTCCTGACTTTC. The whole variable domain, remainder taken from reference TRBV19 and TRBJ2-6, is DGGITQSPKYLFRKEGQNVTLSCEQNLNHDAMYWYRQDPGQGLRLIYYSQIVNDFQKGDIAEGYSVSREKKESFPLTVTSAQKNPTAFYLCASSILSGFDYSGANVLTFGAGSRLTVL.

The V call is TRBV6-1, the J call TRBJ1-5; weak D call: TRBD1 (5 bases). Germline V CDR1 and CDR2: MNHNS, SASEGT. The CDR3 covers 16 residues. With 2 bases removed from V and 2 bases from J, the gap between germline ends came to 13 bases. CDR3 protein: CASSEHTREGNQPQHF. The DNA of the CDR3 is TGTGCCAGCAGTGAACACACCAGGGAGGGCAATCAGCCCCAGCATTTT.

V is TRBV13 and J is TRBJ1-3; the D gene is possibly TRBD1 (6 bases). This CDR3 has 18 residues. V shed 0 bases and J shed 0 bases, with 15 bases lying between them. The germline CDR1 and CDR2 sequences are PRHDT and FYEKMQ (reference sequence). The CDR3 is CASSLGLMGATSGNTIYF. CDR3 nucleotide sequence: TGTGCCAGCAGCTTAGGCCTAATGGGGGCGACCTCTGGAAACACCATATATTTT.

The chain links TRBV6-4 to TRBJ2-2, with unresolved D. CDR3 length: 13 residues. V was clipped by 3 bases and J by 6 bases, with 8 bases between them. Germline V lookup: CDR1 MRHNA, CDR2 SNTAGT. The CDR3 coding sequence is TGTGCCAGCAGTGATTACGACGCCGGGGAGCTGTTTTTT. Translation: CASSDYDAGELFF.